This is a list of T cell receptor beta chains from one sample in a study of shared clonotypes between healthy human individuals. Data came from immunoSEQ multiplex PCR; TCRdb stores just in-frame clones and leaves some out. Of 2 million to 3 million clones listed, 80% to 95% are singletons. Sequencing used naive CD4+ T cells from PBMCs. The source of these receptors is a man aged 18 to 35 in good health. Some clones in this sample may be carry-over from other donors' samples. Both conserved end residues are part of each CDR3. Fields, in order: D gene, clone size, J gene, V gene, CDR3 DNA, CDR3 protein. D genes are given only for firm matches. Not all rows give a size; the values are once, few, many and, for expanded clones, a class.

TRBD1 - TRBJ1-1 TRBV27 TGTGCCAGCAGCCTTTCAGGGGGCACTGAAGCTTTCTTT CASSLSGGTEAFF
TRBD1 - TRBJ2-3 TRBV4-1 TGCGCCAGCAGCCGAGGGACAGGGGATACAGATACGCAGTATTTT CASSRGTGDTDTQYF
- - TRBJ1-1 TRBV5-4 TGTGCCAGCAGCCTGGCAACGTTGAACACTGAAGCTTTCTTT CASSLATLNTEAFF
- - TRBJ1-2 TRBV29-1 TGCAGCGTCGAGCCGGGGGGGGCGAAGAGTCTGGACTATGGCTACACCTTC CSVEPGGAKSLDYGYTF
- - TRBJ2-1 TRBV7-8 TGTGCCAGCAGCTCAGCTAGCGCCCCCTACAATGAGCAGTTCTTC CASSSASAPYNEQFF
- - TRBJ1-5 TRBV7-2 TGTGCCAGCAGCTCCGGGACGGGGACAAGTAATCAGCCCCAGCATTTT CASSSGTGTSNQPQHF
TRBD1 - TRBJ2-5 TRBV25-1 TGTGCCAGCAGTGAATCCCCGGGACAGGGGCTGGAGACCCAGTACTTC CASSESPGQGLETQYF
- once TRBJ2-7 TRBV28 TGTGCCAGCAGTTCCCGAGGGCGGGCCAGTACCTACGAGCAGTACTTC CASSSRGRASTYEQYF
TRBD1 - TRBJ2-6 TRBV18 TGTGCCAGCTCCCTTCGACAGGGGGCATCAGGGGCCAACGTCCTGACTTTC CASSLRQGASGANVLTF
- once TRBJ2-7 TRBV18 TGTGCCAGCTCGTCTAGTCTGGACACCGAGCAGTACTTC CASSSSLDTEQYF
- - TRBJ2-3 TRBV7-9 TGTGCCAGCAGCTTAGGAAGCCCCGCAGATACGCAGTATTTT CASSLGSPADTQYF
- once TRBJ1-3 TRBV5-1 TGCGCCAGCAGCTTGCAGGGGCAGGGGATCTCTGGAAACACCATATATTTT CASSLQGQGISGNTIYF
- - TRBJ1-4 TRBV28 TGTGCCAGCAGGCCGGGTGCGGCGGGAGATGAAAAACTGTTTTTT CASRPGAAGDEKLFF
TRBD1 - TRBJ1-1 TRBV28 TGTGCCAGCAGTCCAAAACCCGGACAGGGAGGGACTGAAGCTTTCTTT CASSPKPGQGGTEAFF
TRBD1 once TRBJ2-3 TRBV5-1 TGCGCCAGCAGGACGACAGGGGGTATCGATACGCAGTATTTT CASRTTGGIDTQYF
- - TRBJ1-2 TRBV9 TGTGCCAGCAGCACCCGTGTTAACTATGGCTACACCTTC CASSTRVNYGYTF
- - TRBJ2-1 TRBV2 TGTGCCAGCAAGGAGGGCCTCAATGAGCAGTTCTTC CASKEGLNEQFF
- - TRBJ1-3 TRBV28 TGTGCCAGCAGCCTCCCAGGGTACTCGAGCTCTGGAAACACCATATATTTT CASSLPGYSSSGNTIYF
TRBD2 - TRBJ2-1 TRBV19 TGTGCCAGTAGTGAGGGACTAGCGGGCTACAATGAGCAGTTCTTC CASSEGLAGYNEQFF
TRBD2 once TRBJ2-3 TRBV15 TGTGCCACCAAAGAGCTAGCGGGAGGGCCAGATACGCAGTATTTT CATKELAGGPDTQYF
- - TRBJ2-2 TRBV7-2 TGTGCCAGCAGCTTAGCGGGGTCGAACACCGGGGAGCTGTTTTTT CASSLAGSNTGELFF
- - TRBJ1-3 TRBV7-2 TGTGCCAGCAGCTTAGTGTCCGGATTCAGAAACACCATATATTTT CASSLVSGFRNTIYF
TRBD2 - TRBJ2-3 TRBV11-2 TGTGCCAGCAGCCCGGGACTAGCGGAGTCCGGTACGCAGTATTTT CASSPGLAESGTQYF
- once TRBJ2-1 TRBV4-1 TGCGCCAGCAGCCAAGTGGGCGCAGGTGAGCAGTTCTTC CASSQVGAGEQFF
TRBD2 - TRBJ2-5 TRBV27 TGTGCCAGCAGTGCTTACCGGGACTACTTAGAGACCCAGTACTTC CASSAYRDYLETQYF
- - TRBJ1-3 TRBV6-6 TGTGCCAGCAGTTATAGGGGGGGAAACACCATATATTTT CASSYRGGNTIYF
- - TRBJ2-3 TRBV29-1 TGCAGCGTTGAGAGGGGGGGCACAGATACGCAGTATTTT CSVERGGTDTQYF
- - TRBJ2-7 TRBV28 TGTGCCAGCAGTTTAGTGCAGCGAACTAATTACGAGCAGTACTTC CASSLVQRTNYEQYF
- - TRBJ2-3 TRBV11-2 TGTGCCAGCAGCTTCGGAGATAGGGGCACAGATACGCAGTATTTT CASSFGDRGTDTQYF
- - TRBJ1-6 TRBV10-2 TGCGCCAGCAGTCCCCCGGTTGAGGGGACGAAGGATTCACCCCTCCACTTT CASSPPVEGTKDSPLHF
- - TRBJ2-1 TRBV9 TGTGCCAGCAGCGCCCCGTTAGGGGGAGAGGCAGGAGGGAGGTCCTACAATGAGCAGTTCTTC CASSAPLGGEAGGRSYNEQFF
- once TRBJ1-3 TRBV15 TGTGCCACCAGCCCGGCCCTCTCTGGAAACACCATATATTTT CATSPALSGNTIYF
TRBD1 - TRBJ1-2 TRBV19 TGTGCCAGTAGTCTCCGGGACAGGGGCTATGGCTACACCTTC CASSLRDRGYGYTF
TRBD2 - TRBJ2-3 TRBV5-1 TGCGCCAGCGAACTAGCGGGGCTCACAGATACGCAGTATTTT CASELAGLTDTQYF
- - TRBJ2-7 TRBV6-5 TGTGCCAGCAGTGACTGGGGAGAGCAGTACTTC CASSDWGEQYF
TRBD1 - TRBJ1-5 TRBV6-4 TGTGCCAGCAGGGGACAGGACGTGGGGCCCCAGCATTTT CASRGQDVGPQHF
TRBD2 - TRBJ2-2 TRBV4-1 TGCGCCAGCAGCCAACCCAAGGGACTAGCGGGAAGTCGAGGCAACACCGGGGAGCTGTTTTTT CASSQPKGLAGSRGNTGELFF
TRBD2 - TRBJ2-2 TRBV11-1 TGTGCCAGCAGCTTCACTAGCGGGGAGAACACCGGGGAGCTGTTTTTT CASSFTSGENTGELFF
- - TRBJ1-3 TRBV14 TGTGCCAGCAGCCAAGTATCCGGGTCTGGAAACACCATATATTTT CASSQVSGSGNTIYF
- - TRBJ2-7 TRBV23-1 TGCGCCAGCAGTCAATCGGCAGGGTATTCTCACGAGCAGTACTTC CASSQSAGYSHEQYF
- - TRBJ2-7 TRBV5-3 TGTGCCAGAAGCTTCTTAGTCCCCGAGCAGTACTTC CARSFLVPEQYF
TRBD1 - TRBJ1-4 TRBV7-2 TGTGCCAGCAGCCCAGGACAGGGGGAAAAACTGTTTTTT CASSPGQGEKLFF
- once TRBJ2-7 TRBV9 TGTGCCAGCAGCGTAGAGGGCGGACACGGAGTAATGCACGAGCAGTACTTC CASSVEGGHGVMHEQYF
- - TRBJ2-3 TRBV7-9 TGTGCCAGCAGCCGGTCGGCAGATACGCAGTATTTT CASSRSADTQYF
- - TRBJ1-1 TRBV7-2 TGTGCCAGCAGCTTACCATGGGGCTGGGGAACTGAAGCTTTCTTT CASSLPWGWGTEAFF
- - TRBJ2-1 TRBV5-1 TGCGCCAGCAGCCTGATGGGAGTAGCTGAGCAGTTCTTC CASSLMGVAEQFF
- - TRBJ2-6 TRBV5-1 TGCGCCAGCAGCTTGGTGGGGCAGAGCTCTGGGGCCAACGTCCTGACTTTC CASSLVGQSSGANVLTF
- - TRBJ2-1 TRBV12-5 TGTGCTAGTGGTTTGCTTACTAGTGGGCGGTCGTTCGATGAGCAGTTCTTC CASGLLTSGRSFDEQFF
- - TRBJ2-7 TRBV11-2 TGTGCCAGCAGCGACCGTCTCGTGTCTGAGCAGTACTTC CASSDRLVSEQYF